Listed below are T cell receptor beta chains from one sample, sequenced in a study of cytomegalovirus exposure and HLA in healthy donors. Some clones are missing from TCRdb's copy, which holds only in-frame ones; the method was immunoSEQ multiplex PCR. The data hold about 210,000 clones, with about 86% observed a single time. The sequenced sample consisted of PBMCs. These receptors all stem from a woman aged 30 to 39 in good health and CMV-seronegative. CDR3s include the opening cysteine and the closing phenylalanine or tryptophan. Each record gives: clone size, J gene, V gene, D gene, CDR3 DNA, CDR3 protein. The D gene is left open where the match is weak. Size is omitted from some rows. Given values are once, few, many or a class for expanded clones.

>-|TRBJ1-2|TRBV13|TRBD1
TGTGCCAGCAGCCACCGGGACAGGGAGAACTATGGCTACACCTTC
CASSHRDRENYGYTF
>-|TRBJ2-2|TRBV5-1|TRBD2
TGCGCCAGCGGCCCGGGGGGGCTGGTCACCGGGGAGCTGTTTTTT
CASGPGGLVTGELFF
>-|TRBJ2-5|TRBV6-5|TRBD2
TGTGCCAGCAGCCCGGGGGGGGAGACCCAGTACTTC
CASSPGGETQYF
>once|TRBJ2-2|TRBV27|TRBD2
TGTGCCAGCAGTTTATCTACTAGCGCGAACACCGGGGAGCTGTTTTTT
CASSLSTSANTGELFF
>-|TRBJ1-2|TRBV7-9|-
TGTGCCAGCAGCCCGCCCCAGGGGTATAACTATGGCTACACCTTC
CASSPPQGYNYGYTF
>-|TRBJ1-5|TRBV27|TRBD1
TGTGCCAGCAGTCAGCTACAGGGGACGGAGCCCCAGCATTTT
CASSQLQGTEPQHF
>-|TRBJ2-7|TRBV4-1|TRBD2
TGCGCCAGCAGCCAAGATTTAAGGGAGGGAAGCTACGAGCAGTACTTC
CASSQDLREGSYEQYF
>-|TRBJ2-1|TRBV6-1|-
TGTGCCAGCAGTGTGGCAGGTTTCAATGAGCAGTTCTTC
CASSVAGFNEQFF
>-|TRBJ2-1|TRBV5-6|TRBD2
TGTGCCAGCAAAACTAGCGGGAGTAGGAATGAGCAGTTCTTC
CASKTSGSRNEQFF
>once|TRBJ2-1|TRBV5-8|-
TGTGCCAGCAGCTTGGTTATCGCGGGATCCTACAATGAGCAGTTCTTC
CASSLVIAGSYNEQFF
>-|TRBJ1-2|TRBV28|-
TGTGCCAGCAGCCGGGACATCGGTGGCTACACCTTC
CASSRDIGGYTF
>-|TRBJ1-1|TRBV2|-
TGTGCCAGCAGTGAACAGAACACTGAAGCTTTCTTT
CASSEQNTEAFF
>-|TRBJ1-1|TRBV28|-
TGTGCCAGCAACGAGGGTGTGGCGAACACTGAAGCTTTCTTT
CASNEGVANTEAFF
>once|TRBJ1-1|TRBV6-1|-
TGTGCCAGCAGTGAAGCCTATCACGGGGTTCACACTGAAGCTTTCTTT
CASSEAYHGVHTEAFF
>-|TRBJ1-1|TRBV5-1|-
TGCGCCAGCAGCTTGTATTCCCCGGGAGGGAACACTGAAGCTTTCTTT
CASSLYSPGGNTEAFF
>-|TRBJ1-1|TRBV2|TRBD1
TGTGCCAGCAACGTTGGGACAGCAAACACTGAAGCTTTCTTT
CASNVGTANTEAFF
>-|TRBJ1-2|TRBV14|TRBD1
TGTGCCAGCAGCCGGACAGGGACTTACGGTGGCTACACCTTC
CASSRTGTYGGYTF
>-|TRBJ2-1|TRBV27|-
TGTGCCAGCAGTTTAGGGGCAGGGAATCTCTATGAGCAGTTCTTC
CASSLGAGNLYEQFF
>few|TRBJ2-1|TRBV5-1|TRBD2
TGCGCCAGCAGCCTCCGACTAGCGGGGGGGCGGGGCAATGAGCAGTTCTTC
CASSLRLAGGRGNEQFF
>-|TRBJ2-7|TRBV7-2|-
TGTGCCAGCAGCTTCACAGGGTACGAGCAGTACTTC
CASSFTGYEQYF
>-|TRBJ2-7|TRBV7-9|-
TGTGCCAGCAGCCCCTCCCCCTCCCCCGGGTTACCCTACGAGCAGTACTTC
CASSPSPSPGLPYEQYF
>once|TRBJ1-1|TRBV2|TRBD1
TGTGCCAGCAGGACAGGGGGCTGGGGTTACACTGAAGCTTTCTTT
CASRTGGWGYTEAFF
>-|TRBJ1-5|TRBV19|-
TGTGCCAGTACTCTTTCGGGGATTCCCCAGCATTTT
CASTLSGIPQHF